Below, one T cell receptor (beta chain) is given with its context. The data were taken from a study of blood T cell repertoires in COVID-19. Looking at the study overall: Sites in the United States, Italy and Spain provided acute and convalescent COVID-19 samples. T cells, B-cell-depleted T cells, or PBMCs supplied cDNA or gDNA.

The CDR3 runs 15 residues. V lost 2 bases, J lost 4 bases, and 14 bases lay in between. Germline values: CDR1 KGHSH, CDR2 LQKENI. As handled by the study authors: Estimation of nucleated cell counts was performed using reference gene primer amplification. Sequencing was performed with immunoSEQ multiplex PCR; in TCRdb, only in-frame clones are kept and a portion is missing. D and trimming were read from the DNA, whereas the V and J calls and clone size are those reported in that table. The table includes more than 45,000 clones, about 90% detected once. The sequenced sample was peripheral blood. The receptor was isolated from a human donor in a cohort sampled during active COVID-19. This chain connects TRBV18 to TRBJ1-2; D gene uncertain. This chain's CDR3 is CASSPEYSTTYGYTF. The CDR3 DNA reads as TGTGCCAGCTCACCAGAGTACAGCACCACCTATGGCTACACCTTC.